This T cell receptor beta chain was retrieved from a study of beta chain features in type 1 diabetes. Study-wide points: Significant though moderate, a shortening of TCRB CDR3s appeared in all four CD4+ subsets of Type 1 diabetes patients.

Expressed TCRB transcripts got sequenced, as all isolated RNA was reverse transcribed. Sequenced by immunoSEQ multiplex PCR; TCRdb stores in-frame clones only, minus some. The table records 600,000 to 750,000 clones, 9.5% to 15% of them present only once. Germline lookup yields CDR1 LGHNA and CDR2 YSLEER. CDR3 length: 16 amino acids. Trimming pared 6 bases from V and 6 bases from J, leaving 20 bases between. This clone was found a few times. Its antigen is as yet unknown. The receptor was derived from a young man with type 1 diabetes. The specimen was naive CD4+ T cells from blood. The V call is TRBV4-3, the J call TRBJ1-4; D uncertain. CDR3 nucleotide sequence: TGCGCCAGCAGGCGCTCCAGATCCCTCGATCATGAAAAACTGTTTTTT. Residues: CASRRSRSLDHEKLFF.